This record concerns one T cell receptor beta chain sequence. This CDR3 contains 19 residues. Looked up from germline, CDR1 is MNHEY and CDR2 is SMNVEV (reference sequence). Trimming stripped 2 bases from V and 4 bases from J, with 24 bases between. Researchers prepared the TCRbeta library using unique molecular identifiers, the study reports. Using its own MiXCR run on the PCR reads, TCRdb lists one record per CDR3 protein. The table has roughly 400,000 distinct CDR3 sequences, roughly 44% seen once. The data were taken from a study of T-cell reconstitution after alpha-beta-depleted transplantation in children.

The sample here was PBMCs, taken before TCRalphabeta/CD19-depleted stem cell transplant. This clonotype originated in a girl aged 2 to 10 with aplastic anemia, due to receive a stem cell transplant. This chain joins TRBV27 and TRBJ2-1; possibly TRBD2 for D (7 bases). CDR3: CASSLPSKGGKRIYNEQFF. Here the CDR3 DNA reads TGTGCCAGCAGTTTACCGTCTAAGGGGGGGAAAAGAATATACAATGAGCAGTTCTTC.